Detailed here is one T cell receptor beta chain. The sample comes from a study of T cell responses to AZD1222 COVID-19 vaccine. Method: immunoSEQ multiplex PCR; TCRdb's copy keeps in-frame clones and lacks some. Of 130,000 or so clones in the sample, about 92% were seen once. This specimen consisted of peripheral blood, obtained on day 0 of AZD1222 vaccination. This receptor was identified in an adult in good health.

CDR3: CASSESWGSYEQYF. Here the CDR3 DNA reads TGTGCCAGCAGTGAGAGTTGGGGTTCCTACGAGCAGTACTTC. The genes are TRBV6-1 and TRBJ2-7; D unresolved. CDR3 length: 14 residues. Trimming cost V 3 bases and J 1 base, with 10 bases left between them. Germline CDR1 is MNHNS and CDR2 is SASEGT.